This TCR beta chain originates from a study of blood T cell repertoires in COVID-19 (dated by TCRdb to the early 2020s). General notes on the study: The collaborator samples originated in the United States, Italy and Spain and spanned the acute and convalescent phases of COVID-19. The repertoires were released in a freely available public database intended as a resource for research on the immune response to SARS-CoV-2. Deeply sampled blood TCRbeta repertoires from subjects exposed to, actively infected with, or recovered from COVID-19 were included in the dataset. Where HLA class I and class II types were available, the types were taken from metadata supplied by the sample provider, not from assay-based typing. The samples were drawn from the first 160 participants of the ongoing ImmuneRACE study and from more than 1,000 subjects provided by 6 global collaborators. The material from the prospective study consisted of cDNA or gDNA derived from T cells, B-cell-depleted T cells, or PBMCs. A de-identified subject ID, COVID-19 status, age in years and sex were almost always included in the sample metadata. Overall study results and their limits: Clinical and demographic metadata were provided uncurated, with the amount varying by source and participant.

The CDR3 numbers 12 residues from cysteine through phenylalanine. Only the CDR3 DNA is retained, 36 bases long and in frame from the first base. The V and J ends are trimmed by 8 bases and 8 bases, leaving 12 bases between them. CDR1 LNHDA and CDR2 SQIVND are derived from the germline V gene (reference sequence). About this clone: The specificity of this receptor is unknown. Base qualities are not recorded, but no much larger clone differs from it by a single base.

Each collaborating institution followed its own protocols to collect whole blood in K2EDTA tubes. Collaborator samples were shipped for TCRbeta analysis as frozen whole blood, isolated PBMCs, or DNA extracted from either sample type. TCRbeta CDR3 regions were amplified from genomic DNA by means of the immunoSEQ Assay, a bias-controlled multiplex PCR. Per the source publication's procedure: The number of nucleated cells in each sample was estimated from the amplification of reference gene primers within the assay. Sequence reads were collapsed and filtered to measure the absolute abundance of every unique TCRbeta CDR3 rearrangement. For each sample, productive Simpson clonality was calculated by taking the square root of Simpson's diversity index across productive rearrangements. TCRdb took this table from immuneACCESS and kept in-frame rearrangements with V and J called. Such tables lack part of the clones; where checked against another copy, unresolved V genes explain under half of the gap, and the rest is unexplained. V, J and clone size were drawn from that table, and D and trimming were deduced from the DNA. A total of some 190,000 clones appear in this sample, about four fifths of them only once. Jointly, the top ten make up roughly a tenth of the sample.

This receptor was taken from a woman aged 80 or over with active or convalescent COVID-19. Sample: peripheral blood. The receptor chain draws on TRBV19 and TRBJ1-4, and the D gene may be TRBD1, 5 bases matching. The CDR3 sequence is CASEGRDEKLFF. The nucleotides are TGTGCCAGTGAGGGGAGGGACGAAAAACTGTTTTTT.